This passage covers 24 T cell receptor beta chains from one sample sequenced in a study of CD8+CD57+ T cells in acquired aplastic anemia (dated by TCRdb to the late 2010s). Flow cytometry had shown CD8+CD57+ cell expansion in the patients selected for sequencing. This sample was sequenced with an Illumina HiSeq 2000. TCR beta VDJ combination and CDR3 sequence profiling used genomic DNA as the template. The public reads were reanalyzed by TCRdb: fastp trimming at Q25, MiXCR alignment, in-frame beta chains only. Each record represents a unique CDR3 protein, reported with the most common genes and DNA among its rows. This sample is represented by 150,000 to 200,000 distinct CDR3 sequences; around half of them were singletons. 1.8% of the sample belongs to the ten largest clones. What was sequenced was sorted CD4+, CD8+, or CD8+CD57+ T cells (not recorded which) from PBMCs. All receptors derive from a human donor with aplastic anemia.

With respect to this clonotype: A read error may be the cause here, since a much bigger clone is one base away. This sequence joins TRBV20-1 and TRBJ2-7; D remains ambiguous. Germline assignment: CDR1 DFQATT and CDR2 SNEGSKA (reference sequence). The CDR3 contains 11 residues. CDR3 sequence reads: CSASPEYERYF. The CDR3 DNA is TGCAGTGCTAGCCCGGAGTACGAGCGGTACTTC.

The rearrangement links TRBV20-1 to TRBJ2-5; D may be TRBD1 (7 bases). The CDR3 runs 13 residues. The ends were cut back, 6 bases at V and 5 bases at J, with 16 bases in the middle. The germline CDR1 and CDR2 sequences are DFQATT and SNEGSKA (reference sequence). The CDR3 bases are TGCAGTGCATTTCAGGGGGGCAAGGAGACCCAGTACTTC. As protein: CSAFQGGKETQYF.

The chain employs TRBV2 and TRBJ1-1; 11 bases are a match to TRBD1. This CDR3 is built from 17 residues. Germline V gene lookup returns CDR1 SNHLY and CDR2 FYNNEI. The ends lost 4 bases at V and 0 bases at J; junction bases unmatched: 7. The DNA of the CDR3 is TGTGCCAGCAGTGGTTGGACAGGGGGCGCGATGAACACTGAAGCTTTCTTT. Translating gives CASSGWTGGAMNTEAFF.

V is TRBV7-8 and J is TRBJ1-6; D remains ambiguous. V lost 1 base, J lost 6 bases, and 10 bases lay in between. CDR3 length: 15 amino acids. Germline assignment: CDR1 SGHVS and CDR2 FQNEAQ. CDR3 bases: TGTGCCAGCAGCTTAGTGATCATGGGTAATTCACCCCTCCACTTT. Translation gives CASSLVIMGNSPLHF. Based on the CDR3 plus reference TRBV7-8 and TRBJ1-6, the full variable domain is GAGVSQSPRYKVAKRGQDVALRCDPISGHVSLFWYQQALGQGPEFLTYFQNEAQLDKSGLPSDRFFAERPEGSVSTLKIQRTQQEDSAVYLCASSLVIMGNSPLHFGNGTRLTVT.

This clonotype was counted at least ten times. The chain has TRBV7-2 and TRBJ2-5; the match to TRBD2 covers 11 bases. This CDR3 spans 16 amino acids. The ends lost 0 bases at V and 5 bases at J; junction bases unmatched: 5. Per germline, CDR1 SGHTA and CDR2 FQGNSA. The CDR3 region has the DNA TGTGCCAGCAGCTTAGCCACTAGCGGGGGATCTGAGACCCAGTACTTC. This sequence encodes CASSLATSGGSETQYF.

This clonotype has more than one count but fewer than ten. This chain links TRBV24-1 with TRBJ2-2; D is possibly TRBD1 (6 bases). CDR3 size: 16 residues. CDR1 and CDR2 from the germline V gene are KGHDR and SFDVKD. Trimming took 4 bases from V and 7 from J, leaving 18 bases between them. The CDR3, as DNA: TGTGCCACCAGTGACCGTACGGGACAAAGGCACGGGGAGCTGTTTTTT. This codes for CATSDRTGQRHGELFF.

Concerning this clonotype itself: The junction departs from germline at one end; a sequencing error may be responsible. This chain uses TRBV19 with TRBJ2-3; 10 nucleotides line up with TRBD2. Germline V lookup: CDR1 LNHDA, CDR2 SQIVND (reference sequence). The CDR3 is 20 residues long. In DNA form, the CDR3 reads TGTGCCAGTAGTACCACCCTCGGGGGACTAGCGACGATAACGGGGGGTACGCAGTGTTTT. Translated: CASSTTLGGLATITGGTQCF.

A few counts support this clonotype. V and J are TRBV7-8 and TRBJ1-1, with 9 nucleotides matching TRBD1. The CDR3 is made up of 12 amino acids. Germline loops: CDR1 SGHVS, CDR2 FQNEAQ. J gave up 4 bases and V 6 bases, and 0 bases lay outside the gene matches. This CDR3 reads CASRTGGTEAFF. CDR3 bases: TGTGCCAGCAGGACAGGGGGCACTGAAGCTTTCTTT.

On this clonotype itself: A clone one base away is much larger, so this may be a read error. For the CDR3, the DNA is TGTGCCAGCAGCCTCGGGGCAGGGCGAGGCTACACCTTC. Translated, it gives CASSLGAGRGYTF. The chain couples TRBV6-1 to TRBJ1-2; D is possibly TRBD1 (5 bases). Germline V gene data show CDR1 as MNHNS and CDR2 as SASEGT. The V end was cut by 6 bases, the J end by 8 bases, with 16 bases between. The CDR3 has 13 amino acids.

On this clonotype: This may arise from a read error, as a much more abundant clone is one base away. The chain couples TRBV4-3 to TRBJ2-5, with TRBD2 matching 7 bases. The CDR3 extends over 15 amino acids. Germline V gives CDR1 LGHNA, CDR2 YSLEER. In DNA, the CDR3 is TGCGCCAGCAACCAAGATCTCGAGCGGGGAGGGACCCAGTACTTC. As protein: CASNQDLERGGTQYF.

The chain couples TRBV10-3 to TRBJ1-2; no definite D call. V lost 3 bases and J 0 bases, leaving 11 bases between the germline ends. Per germline, CDR1 ENHRY and CDR2 SYGVKD. This CDR3 region has 15 residues. CDR3 sequence: CAISDGLGANYGYTF. The CDR3 nucleotides are TGTGCCATCAGTGATGGGTTGGGAGCTAACTATGGCTACACCTTC.

The rearrangement joins TRBV20-1 to TRBJ2-5; TRBD2 agrees at 13 bases. The CDR3 runs 16 residues. The germline V gene has CDR1 DFQATT and CDR2 SNEGSKA (reference sequence). Trimming removed 3 bases from V and 5 bases from J; junction bases left unmatched: 9. DNA for the CDR3: TGCAGTGCTAGTCGGACTAGCGGGAGCCCGGGGGAGACCCAGTACTTC. It specifies CSASRTSGSPGETQYF.

The chain carries TRBV20-1 and TRBJ1-2; no firm D call. CDR1 and CDR2 (germline): DFQATT, SNEGSKA (reference sequence). The CDR3 has 16 residues. V was pared by 0 bases and J by 4 bases, with 18 bases between. CDR3 loop: CSARDLLRQVGYGYTF. Here the CDR3 DNA reads TGCAGTGCTAGAGATCTATTACGGCAGGTCGGCTATGGCTACACCTTC.

The V gene is TRBV19, the J gene TRBJ1-5, with D possibly being TRBD1 (6 bases). Trimming took 7 bases from V and 5 from J, leaving 15 bases between them. There are 14 residues in the CDR3. Germline V gene lookup returns CDR1 LNHDA and CDR2 SQIVND (reference sequence). The CDR3 loop is CASIGDRLDQPQHF. In DNA form, the CDR3 reads TGTGCCAGTATCGGCGACAGGTTGGATCAGCCCCAGCATTTT.

This clonotype was counted ten times or more. The rearrangement links TRBV29-1 to TRBJ2-3; TRBD1 matches 9 bases. Germline loops: CDR1 SQVTM, CDR2 ANQGSEA. V gave up 7 bases and J gave up 12 bases; unmatched junction bases: 14. The CDR3 spans 13 residues. The CDR3 sequence is CSAHRDRVDFQYF. DNA for the CDR3: TGCAGCGCCCATCGGGACAGGGTGGATTTCCAGTATTTT.

This clonotype was seen repeatedly, ten times or more. This chain links TRBV4-1 with TRBJ2-1, with D perhaps matching TRBD1 (5 bases). Between the trimmed V and J ends, which lost 2 bases and 10 bases, there was a span of 12 bases. Germline CDR1 reads MGHRA; CDR2 reads YSYEKL. The CDR3 consists of 13 residues. The CDR3 is CASSQPAPGEQFF. CDR3 DNA sequence: TGCGCCAGCAGCCAACCCGCCCCAGGGGAGCAGTTCTTC.

The chain has TRBV7-8 and TRBJ2-7; 9 bases fit TRBD1. CDR3 length: 16 residues. The junction had 4 bases not matched to a gene; V was cut back by 1 base and J by 0 bases. Germline values: CDR1 SGHVS, CDR2 FQNEAQ. CDR3 in DNA: TGTGCCAGCAGCTTAGATACAGGGGGCGACTCCTACGAGCAGTACTTC. Translated: CASSLDTGGDSYEQYF.

This chain uses TRBV2 with TRBJ1-3, with 9 bases lining up with TRBD1. The V segment lost 4 bases and the J segment 7 bases; nucleotides outside the gene matches: 5. This CDR3 region has 14 residues. From germline, CDR1 is SNHLY and CDR2 FYNNEI. CDR3 coding DNA: TGTGCCAGCAGTGGTGATGGGACAGGGAACACCATATATTTT. This encodes CASSGDGTGNTIYF.

V gene TRBV7-9 combines with J gene TRBJ2-7; TRBD2 might be the D (5 bases). Germline V CDR1 and CDR2: SEHNR, FQNEAQ (reference sequence). This CDR3 contains 13 residues. V was pared by 10 bases and J by 5 bases, with 18 bases between. In DNA form, the CDR3 reads TGTGCCACCGACCTGACTATTCTCAACGAGCAGTACTTC. This translates into CATDLTILNEQYF.

This clonotype was picked up a small number of times. This chain connects TRBV5-6 to TRBJ1-1; D might be TRBD1 (6 bases). V shed 4 bases and J shed 5 bases, with 18 bases lying between them. Germline lookup yields CDR1 SGHDT and CDR2 YYEEEE. The CDR3 runs to 15 residues. The DNA of the CDR3 is TGTGCCAGCAGCCTCTTCGCTACAGGGCGAACTGAAGCTTTCTTT. Translated: CASSLFATGRTEAFF.

The genes are TRBV7-8 and TRBJ2-7; D might be TRBD2 (5 bases). V lost 6 bases and J 0 bases, leaving 12 bases between the germline ends. The CDR3 contains 14 residues. Germline V lookup: CDR1 SGHVS, CDR2 FQNEAQ. CDR3 nucleotides: TGTGCCAGCAGACTAGACACGATCTCCTACGAGCAGTACTTC. This translates into CASRLDTISYEQYF. Using reference TRBV7-8 and TRBJ2-7 for the parts outside the CDR3, the full variable domain is GAGVSQSPRYKVAKRGQDVALRCDPISGHVSLFWYQQALGQGPEFLTYFQNEAQLDKSGLPSDRFFAERPEGSVSTLKIQRTQQEDSAVYLCASRLDTISYEQYFGPGTRLTVT.

This clonotype was observed at least ten times. The chain is built from TRBV7-9 and TRBJ2-5; tentative D call: TRBD2 (6 bases). The germline CDR1 and CDR2 sequences are SEHNR and FQNEAQ (reference sequence). V lost 1 base to trimming and J lost 2 bases, with 11 bases between them. This CDR3 region has 15 residues. The CDR3 coding sequence is TGTGCCAGCAGCTTAGGTCCGGCGGGGCAAGAGACCCAGTACTTC. Residues: CASSLGPAGQETQYF.

The chain is built from TRBV10-3 and TRBJ1-5, with a possible D match to TRBD1 (5 bases). The CDR3 loop spans 14 amino acids. Germline V CDR1 and CDR2: ENHRY, SYGVKD. V was clipped by 3 bases and J by 4 bases, with 10 bases between them. CDR3 nucleotides: TGTGCCATCAGTGATCCCGAGGGGAATCAGCCCCAGCATTTT. The encoded protein is CAISDPEGNQPQHF.

V is TRBV15 and J is TRBJ2-1, with unresolved D. The CDR3 is 15 residues long. In germline, CDR1 is LNHNV, CDR2 YYDKDF (reference sequence). The V end was cut by 1 base, the J end by 2 bases, with 9 bases between. The CDR3 sequence is CATSRGVTAYNEQFF. CDR3 nucleotides: TGTGCCACCAGCAGAGGGGTGACGGCCTACAATGAGCAGTTCTTC.